The clone carrying this TCR beta chain was seen repeatedly, ten times or more. MiXCR was run by TCRdb on the RACE reads, yielding one entry per CDR3 protein. The table lists just under 350,000 distinct CDR3 sequences, approximately 6.9% of them singletons. The record originates from a study of human T cells and chemical hapten exposure. For the study at large: Small pooled library volume differences mainly caused per-sample TCR yield variation.

The CDR3 is made up of 16 amino acids. Losses at the gene ends were 0 bases for V and 1 base for J; bases not matched to a gene: 3. Germline V CDR1 and CDR2: LGHNA, YNFKEQ. Described time point: patch test 1, 2 weeks after DPC sensitization. Treatment here: therapeutic diphenylcyclopropenone sensitization with weekly scalp DPC. Alopecia patients deemed DPC-suitable, aged 18 to 70, excluding pregnancy. The chain couples TRBV4-2 to TRBJ2-3; TRBD2 aligns across 8 bases. The starting material was whole blood, obtained in connection with sensitization to the hapten diphenylcyclopropenone (DPC). The clonotype was recovered from a woman aged 18-29 years with alopecia areata. Some clones in this sample may be carry-over from other donors' samples. CDR3 in amino acids: CASSQDWRGGTDTQYF. Written as DNA, the CDR3 is TGTGCCAGCAGCCAAGATTGGCGGGGGGGCACAGATACGCAGTATTTT.